The 24 T cell receptor beta chains below were found in one sample sequenced in a study of blood T cell repertoires in COVID-19. The assay was immunoSEQ multiplex PCR, and TCRdb's table has in-frame clones only and misses some. The table has roughly 59,000 clones, 78% seen once; the top ten hold 10% to 15%. The sequenced sample consisted of peripheral blood. Every receptor here comes from a man older than 75 with acute or convalescent COVID-19.

V is TRBV5-1 and J is TRBJ1-5, with D possibly TRBD1 on 6 matching bases. Deletions cut 6 bases from V and 0 bases from J, with 13 bases between. Germline CDR1 and CDR2: SGHRS and YFSETQ. CDR3 length: 15 residues. The CDR3 sequence is CASKSGTNSNQPQHF. The CDR3 DNA is TGCGCCAGCAAATCAGGGACAAATAGCAATCAGCCCCAGCATTTT.

The chain couples TRBV5-6 to TRBJ1-2, with 9 bases fitting TRBD1. V was pared by 4 bases and J by 7 bases, with 11 bases of the junction left unmatched. The CDR3 covers 15 residues. Germline assignment: CDR1 SGHDT and CDR2 YYEEEE. The CDR3 is CASSPRDREGAGYTF. The CDR3 coding sequence is TGTGCCAGCAGCCCCCGGGACAGGGAAGGGGCTGGCTACACCTTC. The full variable domain, in which reference TRBV5-6 and TRBJ1-2 provide the parts outside the CDR3, is DAGVTQSPTHLIKTRGQQVTLRCSPKSGHDTVSWYQQALGQGPQFIFQYYEEEERQRGNFPDRFSGHQFPNYSSELNVNALLLGDSALYLCASSPRDREGAGYTFGSGTRLTVV.

V and J are TRBV3-1 (or the pseudogene TRBV3-2) and TRBJ2-5, with 9 bases matching TRBD2. V was pared by 1 base and J by 4 bases, with 7 bases of the junction left unmatched. Per the germline V gene, CDR1 is LGHDT and CDR2 is YNNKEL (reference sequence). This CDR3 spans 16 amino acids. CDR3 coding DNA: TGTGCCAGCAGCCAAGGAAATTGGCGGGGGGGAGAGACCCAGTACTTC. Its translation is CASSQGNWRGGETQYF.

By frequency in the sample, this clone is large. CDR3 sequence (DNA): TGTGCCAGCAGCTTGCGACAGGGGGCCTACTCTGGGGCCAACGTCCTGACTTTC. Amino acids: CASSLRQGAYSGANVLTF. The chain combines TRBV11-2 with TRBJ2-6; 10 bases are a match to TRBD1. The CDR3 consists of 18 residues. Looked up from germline, CDR1 is SGHAT and CDR2 is FQNNGV. V lost 3 bases and J lost 0; bases outside the gene matches: 5.

J is TRBJ1-1 and V is TRBV18; D remains unclear. The CDR3 is 15 amino acids. Looked up from germline, CDR1 is KGHSH and CDR2 is LQKENI. The V gene lost 2 bases and the J gene lost 0 bases, with 10 bases spanning the gap. CDR3 protein: CASSPASRLNTEAFF. CDR3 coding DNA: TGTGCCAGCTCACCAGCGTCTCGATTGAACACTGAAGCTTTCTTT.

This clone was seen a handful of times. The chain couples TRBV27 to TRBJ1-2; 7 bases match TRBD1. The V gene end was trimmed by 6 bases and the J gene end by 2 bases; junction bases not matched to a gene: 3. The CDR3 consists of 13 residues. Germline CDR1 reads MNHEY; CDR2 reads SMNVEV (reference sequence). CDR3 in amino acids: CASSSDRNYGYTF. The CDR3 coding sequence is TGTGCCAGCAGCTCGGACAGGAACTATGGCTACACCTTC.

The J gene is TRBJ2-1, the V gene TRBV12-5; TRBD2 is a possible D gene (5 bases). In germline, CDR1 is LGHNT, CDR2 FRNRAP. V was shortened by 5 bases and J by 2 bases, with 10 bases between the two germline ends. This CDR3 spans 14 amino acids. CDR3: CASGPSGTYNEQFF. Written as DNA, the CDR3 is TGTGCTAGTGGTCCAAGCGGAACCTACAATGAGCAGTTCTTC.

V is TRBV7-8 and J is TRBJ1-2; TRBD1 matches 7 bases. J gave up 4 bases and V 5 bases, and 16 bases lay outside the gene matches. The CDR3 extends over 17 amino acids. The germline gives CDR1 SGHVS, CDR2 FQNEAQ. The CDR3 sequence: CASSLRSGTARLYGYTF. The CDR3 nucleotides read TGTGCCAGCAGCCTCCGATCCGGGACAGCTAGGCTCTATGGCTACACCTTC.

The J gene is TRBJ2-3, the V gene TRBV6-6; 9 nucleotides match TRBD1. Trimming removed 6 bases from V and 4 bases from J; junction bases left unmatched: 8. The CDR3 length is 15 residues. CDR1 is MNHNY, CDR2 SVGAGI, per germline (reference sequence). CDR3 residues: CASSPQRQGADTQYF. The CDR3 DNA is TGTGCCAGCAGCCCCCAGAGACAGGGGGCAGATACGCAGTATTTT.

Here the CDR3 reads CASSPSTGRRATEAFF. The DNA for the CDR3 is TGTGCCAGCTCACCAAGTACCGGAAGGAGGGCCACTGAAGCTTTCTTT. This chain links TRBV18 with TRBJ1-1, with no clear D. The CDR3 is 16 residues long. CDR1 and CDR2 from the germline V gene are KGHSH and LQKENI. V lost 2 bases and J lost 4, with 17 bases in between.

This sequence joins TRBV29-1 and TRBJ1-1, with TRBD1 matching over 7 bases. Looked up from germline, CDR1 is SQVTM and CDR2 is ANQGSEA. The CDR3 totals 14 residues. V gave up 4 bases and J gave up 3 bases; unmatched junction bases: 8. The CDR3 DNA reads as TGCAGCGTTGCGAAGACAGGGCGGGACACTGAAGCTTTCTTT. Protein: CSVAKTGRDTEAFF.

The sample holds one count of this clone. The chain has TRBV5-1 and TRBJ1-1; a possible D gene is TRBD1 (6 bases). The CDR3 covers 14 residues. Trimming removed 6 bases from V and 1 base from J, with 13 bases in between. Germline V gene data show CDR1 as SGHRS and CDR2 as YFSETQ. The CDR3 sequence is CASTRTQGNTEAFF. DNA for the CDR3: TGCGCCAGCACTCGAACACAGGGGAACACTGAAGCTTTCTTT.

Regarding this clone: Other DNA sequences in this sample translate to the same CDR3. The genes are TRBV6-5 and TRBJ1-6; D unclear. V lost 3 bases, J lost 9 bases, and 9 bases lay in between. This CDR3 has 13 amino acids. Germline V gene sequence: CDR1 MNHEY, CDR2 SVGAGI. Here the CDR3 DNA reads TGTGCCAGCAGTTATGGAGGGAGTTCACCCCTCCACTTT. Its translation: CASSYGGSSPLHF.

The J gene is TRBJ2-7, the V gene TRBV6-5; possibly TRBD1 for D (6 bases). Germline V gene data show CDR1 as MNHEY and CDR2 as SVGAGI. CDR3 length: 13 residues. The V gene lost 5 bases and the J gene lost 1 base, with 9 bases spanning the gap. The CDR3 here is CASSNRESYEQYF. The DNA of the CDR3 is TGTGCCAGCAGTAACAGGGAATCCTACGAGCAGTACTTC.

The CDR3 sequence: CASSQAGNQPQHF. The CDR3, as DNA: TGTGCCAGCAGCCAAGCCGGGAATCAGCCCCAGCATTTT. The chain has TRBV3-1 (or the pseudogene TRBV3-2) and TRBJ1-5, with no clear D. This CDR3 spans 13 amino acids. Trimming cost V 1 base and J 4 bases, with 5 bases left between them. The V gene's germline CDR1 is LGHDT and CDR2 YNNKEL (reference sequence).

This clone was seen just once. The J gene is TRBJ2-5, the V gene TRBV4-1, with D maybe TRBD1 (5 bases). The CDR3 is 14 residues long. Germline V gives CDR1 MGHRA, CDR2 YSYEKL. Trimming removed 3 bases at V and 2 bases at J, with 10 bases between. CDR3 loop: CASSQGPTQETQYF. CDR3 DNA sequence: TGCGCCAGCAGCCAGGGGCCTACACAAGAGACCCAGTACTTC.

The V gene is TRBV29-1, the J gene TRBJ2-3; possibly TRBD2 for D (6 bases). Germline V CDR1 and CDR2: SQVTM, ANQGSEA. V dropped 5 bases and J dropped 2 bases, with 20 bases sitting between them. There are 16 residues in the CDR3. The CDR3 spells CSVSWRGRKITDTQYF. DNA of the CDR3: TGCAGCGTTTCTTGGAGGGGCAGGAAGATCACAGATACGCAGTATTTT.

The chain recombines TRBV6-6 with TRBJ1-3, with D tentatively TRBD1 (6 bases). V lost 6 bases and J lost 11, with 17 bases in between. The CDR3 consists of 13 residues. Germline V gene lookup returns CDR1 MNHNY and CDR2 SVGAGI (reference sequence). The CDR3 sequence: CASSPTQGLAIYF. The DNA of the CDR3 is TGTGCCAGCAGCCCCACCCAGGGGCTCGCCATATATTTT.

The rearrangement uses TRBV2 and TRBJ2-6, with D possibly matching TRBD1 (6 bases). Germline CDR1 reads SNHLY; CDR2 reads FYNNEI. V was shortened by 8 bases and J by 1 base, with 18 bases between the two germline ends. The CDR3 has 17 residues. CDR3 amino acids: CASVGMVQGSGANVLTF. The CDR3, as DNA: TGTGCCAGCGTCGGCATGGTGCAGGGGTCTGGGGCCAACGTCCTGACTTTC.

The J gene is TRBJ2-7, the V gene TRBV6-5; 7 positions agree with TRBD1. V shed 7 bases and J 5 bases; nucleotides not matched to a gene: 11. The CDR3 runs to 14 residues. Germline V lookup: CDR1 MNHEY, CDR2 SVGAGI. DNA of the CDR3: TGTGCCAGCATTTCCGGGACAGCAGTGAACGAGCAGTACTTC. This sequence encodes CASISGTAVNEQYF.

The chain recombines TRBV25-1 with TRBJ1-5; D gene unclear. V lost 1 base to trimming and J lost 0 bases, with 4 bases between them. The V gene's germline CDR1 is MGHDK and CDR2 SYGVNS. This CDR3 has 14 amino acids. The CDR3 DNA sequence: TGTGCCAGCAGTGAATTAATTAGCAATCAGCCCCAGCATTTT. Encoded protein: CASSELISNQPQHF.

The gene calls are TRBV5-1 and TRBJ1-2, with 8 bases identical to TRBD1. This CDR3 has 15 amino acids. CDR1 and CDR2 (germline): SGHRS, YFSETQ. Losses at the gene ends were 0 bases for V and 1 base for J; bases not matched to a gene: 2. CDR3 region: CASSLAGQDNYGYTF. CDR3 DNA sequence: TGCGCCAGCAGCTTGGCGGGACAGGATAACTATGGCTACACCTTC. Combining the CDR3 with reference TRBV5-1 and TRBJ1-2 gives the whole variable domain KAGVTQTPRYLIKTRGQQVTLSCSPISGHRSVSWYQQTPGQGLQFLFEYFSETQRNKGNFPGRFSGRQFSNSRSEMNVSTLELGDSALYLCASSLAGQDNYGYTFGSGTRLTVV.

The rearrangement uses TRBV9 and TRBJ1-6; 9 nucleotides align to TRBD1. CDR1 is SGDLS, CDR2 YYNGEE, per germline. There are 20 residues in the CDR3. J lost 9 bases, V lost 0 bases, and 19 bases had no gene match. In DNA form, the CDR3 reads TGTGCCAGCAGCGTAGCGCCCCAGGACAGGGGAGGGCGAGTTGCTTCACCCCTCCACTTT. The encoded protein is CASSVAPQDRGGRVASPLHF.

This clone was seen a single time. The chain uses TRBV11-2 and TRBJ2-7, with D possibly being TRBD2 (5 bases). This CDR3 is 13 amino acids long. The V gene's germline CDR1 is SGHAT and CDR2 FQNNGV. V lost 5 bases and J lost 3, with 11 bases in between. CDR3 DNA sequence: TGTGCCAGCAGCGGAAAAGGGAGCTACGAGCAGTACTTC. Its protein product is CASSGKGSYEQYF.